Sequencing of this TCR beta chain was carried out in a study of T cell responses to AZD1222 COVID-19 vaccine. Overall study findings and caveats: With two AZD1222 doses given, Spike-specific TCR breadth and depth both rose. Clonal diversity was possibly underestimated, and white British individuals and females predominated among donors. Baseline serology detected seropositivity in only six AZD1222 recipients.

Generated by immunoSEQ multiplex PCR, the TCRdb table keeps only in-frame clones and is missing some. The data contain roughly 140,000 clones, 90% of them singletons. Second-dose recipients at about 4 or about 12 weeks were treated as one pooled group. As concerns this clone: Its specificity is unknown.

The sample consisted of peripheral blood, taken 28 days after the second AZD1222 dose. The receptor was derived from an adult who received the AZD1222 COVID-19 vaccine.

In DNA form, the CDR3 reads TGTGCCAGCAGTTACGCCAGGGGCTCTGGAAACACCATATATTTT. Its translation: CASSYARGSGNTIYF. This rearrangement joins TRBV6-5 to TRBJ1-3; the D gene is possibly TRBD1 (6 bases). This CDR3 comprises 15 residues. Germline CDR1 MNHEY, CDR2 SVGAGI. Trimming shortened V by 2 bases and J by 0 bases, and 8 bases separated the two germline ends.